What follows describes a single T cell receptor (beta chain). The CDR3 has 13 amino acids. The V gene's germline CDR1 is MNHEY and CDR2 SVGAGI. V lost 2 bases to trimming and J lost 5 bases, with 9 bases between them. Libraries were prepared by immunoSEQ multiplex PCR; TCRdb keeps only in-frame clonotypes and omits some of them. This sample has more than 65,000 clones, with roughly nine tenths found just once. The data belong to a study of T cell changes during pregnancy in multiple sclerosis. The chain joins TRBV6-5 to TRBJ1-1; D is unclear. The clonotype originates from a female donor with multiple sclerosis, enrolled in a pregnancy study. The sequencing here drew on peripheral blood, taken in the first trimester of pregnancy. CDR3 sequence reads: CASSYGQTTEAFF. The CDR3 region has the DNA TGTGCCAGCAGTTACGGGCAGACGACTGAAGCTTTCTTT.